Following are 9 T cell receptor beta chains from one sample sequenced in a study of memory B cells and T cells in multiple sclerosis. These receptors have no known antigen. Stimulus-free culture yielded autoproliferating CFSE-dim and non-proliferating CFSE-high T cells, each sequenced separately. Approximately 5x10^7 CFSE-labeled PBMCs were cultured six to seven days unstimulated, then replicate wells were pooled. Repertoires were generated with immunoSEQ multiplex PCR, while TCRdb's copy carries only in-frame clones and drops some. The repertoire has about 45,000 clones, around 80% of them found once; the top ten carry 0.9% to 1.4%. The specimen was PBMCs from blood kept in culture. These receptors all come from a human donor with multiple sclerosis.

The chain recombines TRBV4-1 with TRBJ1-4, with a possible D match to TRBD1 (6 bases). CDR3 length: 15 amino acids. Germline V gene data show CDR1 as MGHRA and CDR2 as YSYEKL. Between the trimmed V and J ends, which lost 0 bases and 6 bases, there was a span of 11 bases. The CDR3, as DNA: TGCGCCAGCAGCCAAGAAGGCGGGGGCCATGAAAAACTGTTTTTT. Amino acids: CASSQEGGGHEKLFF.

The rearrangement links TRBV5-6 to TRBJ2-2; D assignment may be TRBD1 or TRBD2 (5 bases each). Germline lookup yields CDR1 SGHDT and CDR2 YYEEEE. The CDR3 is 14 residues long. V gave up 4 bases and J gave up 2 bases, with 9 bases separating them. Here the CDR3 reads CASSPGRNTGELFF. Written as DNA, the CDR3 is TGTGCCAGCAGCCCGGGACGCAACACCGGGGAGCTGTTTTTT.

The chain combines TRBV19 with TRBJ1-4; 8 bases are shared with TRBD1. Germline CDR1 is LNHDA and CDR2 is SQIVND (reference sequence). The J segment lost 4 bases and the V segment lost 3 bases, leaving 4 bases of the junction unmatched. The CDR3 totals 15 residues. CDR3 sequence (DNA): TGTGCCAGTAGTATCAGGGGGCGCGGTAATGAAAAACTGTTTTTT. This gives the protein CASSIRGRGNEKLFF.

This sequence joins TRBV25-1 and TRBJ2-7, with D perhaps TRBD2 (6 bases). The CDR3 has 13 amino acids. CDR1 and CDR2 from the germline V gene are MGHDK and SYGVNS. V was pared by 1 base and J by 5 bases, with 9 bases between. The CDR3 region is CASSEWGVNEQYF. The CDR3 DNA follows: TGTGCCAGCAGTGAATGGGGGGTCAACGAGCAGTACTTC.

The chain carries TRBV30 and TRBJ1-2; 7 bases map to TRBD1. In germline, CDR1 is GTSNPN, CDR2 SVGIG (reference sequence). The CDR3 sequence is 14 residues long. Trimming cost V 5 bases and J 3 bases; bases outside gene matches: 9. CDR3 nucleotides: TGTGCCTGGCTTAGGGGGCGGATTCACTATGGCTACACCTTC. It translates to CAWLRGRIHYGYTF.

The chain employs TRBV6-6 and TRBJ1-2; D call uncertain. Germline loops: CDR1 MNHNY, CDR2 SVGAGI (reference sequence). The length of the CDR3 is 12 residues. V was clipped by 6 bases and J by 6 bases, with 11 bases between them. Here the CDR3 DNA reads TGTGCCAGCAGACCCGACGGAAATGGCTACACCTTC. It codes for CASRPDGNGYTF.

The J gene is TRBJ2-1, the V gene TRBV6-5; weak D call: TRBD1 (5 bases). Germline V CDR1 and CDR2: MNHEY, SVGAGI. V lost 2 bases and J 4 bases, leaving 12 bases between the germline ends. The CDR3 length is 15 residues. CDR3 nucleotide sequence: TGTGCCAGCAGTTACCAGCCAGGGATTTACAATGAGCAGTTCTTC. Translation: CASSYQPGIYNEQFF.

This rearrangement joins TRBV9 to TRBJ1-2; TRBD1 is a possible D gene (6 bases). CDR1 and CDR2 from the germline V gene are SGDLS and YYNGEE. This CDR3 is 15 amino acids long. V gave up 3 bases and J gave up 7 bases, with 19 bases separating them. The CDR3, as DNA: TGTGCCAGCAGCGCCGACCGATACAGGGAGAGTGGCTACACCTTC. The encoded protein is CASSADRYRESGYTF. Using reference TRBV9 and TRBJ1-2 for the parts outside the CDR3, the full variable domain is DSGVTQTPKHLITATGQRVTLRCSPRSGDLSVYWYQQSLDQGLQFLIQYYNGEERAKGNILERFSAQQFPDLHSELNLSSLELGDSALYFCASSADRYRESGYTFGSGTRLTVV.

Here the CDR3 reads CASSPTGGAGETQYF. CDR3 bases: TGTGCCAGCAGCCCCACCGGGGGGGCCGGGGAGACCCAGTACTTC. The chain couples TRBV7-3 to TRBJ2-5; 8 nucleotides agree with TRBD2. Trimming removed 5 bases from V and 5 bases from J; junction bases left unmatched: 10. The CDR3 totals 15 residues. CDR1 and CDR2 (germline): SGHTA, FQGTGA.